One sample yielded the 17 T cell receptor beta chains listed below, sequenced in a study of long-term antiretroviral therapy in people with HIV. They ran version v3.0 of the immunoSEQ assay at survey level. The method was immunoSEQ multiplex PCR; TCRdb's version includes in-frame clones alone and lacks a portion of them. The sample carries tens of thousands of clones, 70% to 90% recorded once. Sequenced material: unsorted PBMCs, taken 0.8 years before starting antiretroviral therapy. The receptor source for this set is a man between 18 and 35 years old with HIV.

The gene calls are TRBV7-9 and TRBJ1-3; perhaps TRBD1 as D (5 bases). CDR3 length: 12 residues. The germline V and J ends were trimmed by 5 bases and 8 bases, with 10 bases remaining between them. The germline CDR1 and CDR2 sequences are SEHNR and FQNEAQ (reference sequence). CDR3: CASSPGGDTIYF. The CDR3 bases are TGTGCCAGCAGCCCGGGAGGGGACACCATATATTTT.

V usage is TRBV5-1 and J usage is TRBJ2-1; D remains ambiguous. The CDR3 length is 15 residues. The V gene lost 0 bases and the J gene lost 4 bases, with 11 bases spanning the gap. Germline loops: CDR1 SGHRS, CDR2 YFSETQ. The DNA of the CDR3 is TGCGCCAGCAGCTTGGCCAGCAGCCTATACAATGAGCAGTTCTTC. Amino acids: CASSLASSLYNEQFF.

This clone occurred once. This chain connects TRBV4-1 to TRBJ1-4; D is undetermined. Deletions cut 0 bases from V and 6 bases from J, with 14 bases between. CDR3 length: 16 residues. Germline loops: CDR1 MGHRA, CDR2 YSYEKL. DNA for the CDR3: TGCGCCAGCAGCCAAGAAATATTAGGACGACATGAAAAACTGTTTTTT. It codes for CASSQEILGRHEKLFF.

CDR3 sequence reads: CASSFRTIGDTQYF. CDR3 DNA sequence: TGTGCCAGCAGCTTTCGGACCATCGGGGATACGCAGTATTTT. J is TRBJ2-3 and V is TRBV11-2; no clear D. The germline V gene encodes CDR1 SGHAT and CDR2 FQNNGV. V was clipped by 3 bases and J by 6 bases, with 13 bases between them. There are 14 residues in the CDR3.

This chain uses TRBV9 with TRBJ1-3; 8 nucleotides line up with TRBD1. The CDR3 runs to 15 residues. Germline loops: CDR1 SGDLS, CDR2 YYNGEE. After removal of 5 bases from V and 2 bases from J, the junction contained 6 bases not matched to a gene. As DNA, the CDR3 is TGTGCCAGCAGTGATCCAGGGGGCCCTGGAAACACCATATATTTT. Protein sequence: CASSDPGGPGNTIYF. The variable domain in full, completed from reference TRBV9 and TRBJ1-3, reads DSGVTQTPKHLITATGQRVTLRCSPRSGDLSVYWYQQSLDQGLQFLIQYYNGEERAKGNILERFSAQQFPDLHSELNLSSLELGDSALYFCASSDPGGPGNTIYFGEGSWLTVV.

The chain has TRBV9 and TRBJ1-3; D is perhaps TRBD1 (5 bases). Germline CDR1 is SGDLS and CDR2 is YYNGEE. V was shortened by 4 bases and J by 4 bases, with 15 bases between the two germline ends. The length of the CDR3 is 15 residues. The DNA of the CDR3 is TGTGCCAGCAGCTCCGGGGGGTTGGCGGGAAACACCATATATTTT. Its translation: CASSSGGLAGNTIYF.

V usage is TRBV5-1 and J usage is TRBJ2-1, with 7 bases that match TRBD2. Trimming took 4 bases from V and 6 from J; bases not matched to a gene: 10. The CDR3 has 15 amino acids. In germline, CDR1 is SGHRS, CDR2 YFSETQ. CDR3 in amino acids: CASSQGFSGFNEQFF. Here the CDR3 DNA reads TGCGCCAGCAGCCAGGGCTTTAGCGGGTTCAATGAGCAGTTCTTC.

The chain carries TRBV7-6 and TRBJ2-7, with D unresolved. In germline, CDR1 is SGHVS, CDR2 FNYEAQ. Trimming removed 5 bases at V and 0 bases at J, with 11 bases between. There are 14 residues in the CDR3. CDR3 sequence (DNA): TGTGCCAGCAGCGGGCATCCGAGCTCCTACGAGCAGTACTTC. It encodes CASSGHPSSYEQYF.

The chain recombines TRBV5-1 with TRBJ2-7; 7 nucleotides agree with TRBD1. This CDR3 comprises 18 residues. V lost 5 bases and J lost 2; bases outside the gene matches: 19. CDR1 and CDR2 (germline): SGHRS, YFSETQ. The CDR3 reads CASSPVLLGTAKPYEQYF. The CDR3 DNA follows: TGCGCCAGCAGTCCCGTACTTCTTGGGACAGCGAAACCCTACGAGCAGTACTTC. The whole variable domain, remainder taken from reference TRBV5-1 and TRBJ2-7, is KAGVTQTPRYLIKTRGQQVTLSCSPISGHRSVSWYQQTPGQGLQFLFEYFSETQRNKGNFPGRFSGRQFSNSRSEMNVSTLELGDSALYLCASSPVLLGTAKPYEQYFGPGTRLTVT.

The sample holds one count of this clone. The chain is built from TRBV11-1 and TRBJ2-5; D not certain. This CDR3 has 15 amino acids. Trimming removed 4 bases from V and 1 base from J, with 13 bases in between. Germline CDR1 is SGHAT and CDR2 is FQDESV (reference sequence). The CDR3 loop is CASSSRARIQETQYF. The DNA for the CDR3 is TGTGCCAGCAGCTCACGTGCCCGGATCCAAGAGACCCAGTACTTC.

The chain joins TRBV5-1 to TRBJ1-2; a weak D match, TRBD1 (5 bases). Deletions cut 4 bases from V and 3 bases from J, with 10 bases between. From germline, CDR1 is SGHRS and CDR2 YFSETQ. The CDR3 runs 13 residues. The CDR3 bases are TGCGCCAGCAGCCTGACAGTAGACTATGGCTACACCTTC. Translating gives CASSLTVDYGYTF. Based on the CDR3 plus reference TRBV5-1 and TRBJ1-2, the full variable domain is KAGVTQTPRYLIKTRGQQVTLSCSPISGHRSVSWYQQTPGQGLQFLFEYFSETQRNKGNFPGRFSGRQFSNSRSEMNVSTLELGDSALYLCASSLTVDYGYTFGSGTRLTVV.

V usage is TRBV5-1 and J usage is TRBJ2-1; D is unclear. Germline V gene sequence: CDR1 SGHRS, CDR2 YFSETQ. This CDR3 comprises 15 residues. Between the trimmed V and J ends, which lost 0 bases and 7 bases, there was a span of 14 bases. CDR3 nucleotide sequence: TGCGCCAGCAGCTTGGCTCACGCCCCGAGGAATGAGCAGTTCTTC. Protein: CASSLAHAPRNEQFF.

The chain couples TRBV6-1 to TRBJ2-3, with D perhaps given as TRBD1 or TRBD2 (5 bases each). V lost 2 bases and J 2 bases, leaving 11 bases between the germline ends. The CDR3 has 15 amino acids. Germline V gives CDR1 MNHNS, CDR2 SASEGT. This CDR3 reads CASSEQGPNTDTQYF. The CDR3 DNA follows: TGTGCCAGCAGTGAACAGGGACCAAACACAGATACGCAGTATTTT.

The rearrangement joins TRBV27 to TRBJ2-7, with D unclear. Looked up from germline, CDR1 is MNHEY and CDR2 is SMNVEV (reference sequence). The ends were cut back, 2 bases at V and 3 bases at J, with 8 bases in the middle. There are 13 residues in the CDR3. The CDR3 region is CASSLGAIYEQYF. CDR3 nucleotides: TGTGCCAGCAGTTTAGGTGCGATCTACGAGCAGTACTTC.

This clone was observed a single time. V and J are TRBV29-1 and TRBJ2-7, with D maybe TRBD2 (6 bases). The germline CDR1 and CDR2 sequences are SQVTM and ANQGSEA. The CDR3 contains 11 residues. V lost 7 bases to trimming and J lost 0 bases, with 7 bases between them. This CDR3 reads CSGGDSYEQYF. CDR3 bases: TGCAGCGGGGGGGACTCCTACGAGCAGTACTTC.

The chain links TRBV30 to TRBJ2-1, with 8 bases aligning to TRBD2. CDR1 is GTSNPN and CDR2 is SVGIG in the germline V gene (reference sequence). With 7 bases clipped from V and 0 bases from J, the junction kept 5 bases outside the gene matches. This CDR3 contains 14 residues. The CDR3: CASKSGSSYNEQFF. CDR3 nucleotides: TGTGCCTCGAAAAGCGGGAGCTCCTACAATGAGCAGTTCTTC.

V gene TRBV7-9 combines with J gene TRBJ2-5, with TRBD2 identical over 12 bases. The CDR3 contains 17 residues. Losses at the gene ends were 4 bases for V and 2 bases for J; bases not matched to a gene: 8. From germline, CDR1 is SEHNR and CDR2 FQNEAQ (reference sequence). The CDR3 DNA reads TGTGCCAGCAGCTCCCTCCCCGGACTAGCGGGGCAAGAGACCCAGTACTTC. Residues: CASSSLPGLAGQETQYF.